Each of the 27 T cell receptor beta chains below was sequenced from the same sample in a study of T cell changes during pregnancy in multiple sclerosis. The assay was immunoSEQ multiplex PCR, and TCRdb's table has in-frame clones only and misses some. The table lists about 70,000 clones, about 91% of them singletons. The input for sequencing was peripheral blood, taken after pregnancy. The receptors were sampled from a female donor with multiple sclerosis, enrolled in a pregnancy study.

This chain connects TRBV2 to TRBJ2-3; D is unclear. CDR3 length: 15 amino acids. The germline CDR1 and CDR2 sequences are SNHLY and FYNNEI. Trimming took 2 bases from V and 2 from J, leaving 11 bases between them. CDR3 in DNA: TGTGCCAGCAGTGAATATGCCGGGTCCACAGATACGCAGTATTTT. This translates into CASSEYAGSTDTQYF. Variable domain in full (rest from reference TRBV2 and TRBJ2-3): EPEVTQTPSHQVTQMGQEVILRCVPISNHLYFYWYRQILGQKVEFLVSFYNNEISEKSEIFDDQFSVERPDGSNFTLKIRSTKLEDSAMYFCASSEYAGSTDTQYFGPGTRLTVL.

The chain recombines TRBV5-1 with TRBJ2-1, with 7 bases lining up with TRBD2. The length of the CDR3 is 17 residues. Germline V gives CDR1 SGHRS, CDR2 YFSETQ. The V gene end was trimmed by 3 bases and the J gene end by 1 base; junction bases not matched to a gene: 10. The CDR3 loop reads CASSSSPSGTSYNEQFF. The DNA of the CDR3 is TGCGCCAGCAGCTCTTCGCCGAGCGGGACTTCCTACAATGAGCAGTTCTTC. Variable domain in full (rest from reference TRBV5-1 and TRBJ2-1): KAGVTQTPRYLIKTRGQQVTLSCSPISGHRSVSWYQQTPGQGLQFLFEYFSETQRNKGNFPGRFSGRQFSNSRSEMNVSTLELGDSALYLCASSSSPSGTSYNEQFFGPGTRLTVL.

V is TRBV5-1 and J is TRBJ2-7, with TRBD2 identical over 7 bases. The junction had 14 bases not matched to a gene; V was cut back by 8 bases and J by 0 bases. Germline values: CDR1 SGHRS, CDR2 YFSETQ. This CDR3 spans 16 amino acids. The CDR3 region is CASRVGWEGSSYEQYF. The CDR3 bases are TGCGCCAGTAGAGTCGGTTGGGAGGGCAGCTCCTACGAGCAGTACTTC.

This sequence joins TRBV11-3 and TRBJ2-5, with 10 bases matching TRBD2. Trimming removed 4 bases from V and 0 bases from J; junction bases left unmatched: 2. This CDR3 contains 15 residues. CDR1 and CDR2 (germline): SGHNT, YENEEA. The CDR3 reads CASSSGTSDQETQYF. As DNA, the CDR3 is TGTGCCAGCAGCTCCGGGACTAGCGACCAAGAGACCCAGTACTTC.

Here the CDR3 reads CASSQDFTGANVLTF. The CDR3 DNA reads TGCGCCAGCAGCCAAGATTTTACTGGGGCCAACGTCCTGACTTTC. The chain joins TRBV4-3 to TRBJ2-6, with D unclear. Per the germline V gene, CDR1 is LGHNA and CDR2 is YSLEER. This CDR3 comprises 15 residues. The V end lost 0 bases, the J end lost 2 bases, and 5 bases lay between the germline ends.

This clone was detected only once. The V call is TRBV4-3, the J call TRBJ2-1; D is unresolved. The germline V and J ends were trimmed by 2 bases and 0 bases, with 11 bases remaining between them. The germline CDR1 and CDR2 sequences are LGHNA and YSLEER. The CDR3 spans 16 residues. The CDR3 nucleotides read TGCGCCAGCAGCCAACCCTTCCAGGACTCCTACAATGAGCAGTTCTTC. Protein sequence: CASSQPFQDSYNEQFF.

The chain combines TRBV10-2 with TRBJ2-1, with 8 bases lining up with TRBD2. The CDR3 is 14 amino acids. The V and J ends lost 6 bases and 3 bases, in that order; junction bases with no gene match: 4. In germline, CDR1 is WSHSY, CDR2 SAAADI. Written as DNA, the CDR3 is TGCGCCAGCAGACCGGGACTAGTCTACAATGAGCAGTTCTTC. Translating gives CASRPGLVYNEQFF.

The rearrangement uses TRBV4-1 and TRBJ2-1; the match to TRBD1 covers 12 bases. Germline loops: CDR1 MGHRA, CDR2 YSYEKL. The CDR3 is 17 residues long. Unmatched junction bases numbered 12, after V lost 4 bases and J lost 8 bases. CDR3 coding DNA: TGCGCCAGCAGCCCCACCCGGGACAGGGGGCTGAAAGATGAGCAGTTCTTC. As protein: CASSPTRDRGLKDEQFF.

This chain links TRBV13 with TRBJ2-7; weak D call: TRBD2 (6 bases). Germline V gives CDR1 PRHDT, CDR2 FYEKMQ (reference sequence). This CDR3 is 15 amino acids long. V lost 1 base, J lost 0 bases, and 10 bases lay in between. The chain's CDR3 is CASSLAGGASYEQYF. In DNA, the CDR3 is TGTGCCAGCAGCTTAGCGGGCGGGGCCTCCTACGAGCAGTACTTC.

V gene TRBV5-6 combines with J gene TRBJ1-5, with 10 bases identical to TRBD1. The CDR3 length is 16 residues. The V gene end was trimmed by 3 bases and the J gene end by 7 bases; junction bases not matched to a gene: 10. The germline gives CDR1 SGHDT, CDR2 YYEEEE. CDR3 region: CASSSRQGAMWQPQHF. The CDR3 DNA follows: TGTGCCAGCAGCTCACGACAGGGGGCTATGTGGCAGCCCCAGCATTTT.

The rearrangement joins TRBV6-1 to TRBJ1-1; the D gene is possibly TRBD1 (6 bases). Deletions cut 6 bases from V and 1 base from J, with 12 bases between. The V gene's germline CDR1 is MNHNS and CDR2 SASEGT. This CDR3 comprises 14 residues. This CDR3 is CASRVGQTNTEAFF. In DNA, the CDR3 is TGTGCCAGCAGGGTTGGACAGACGAACACTGAAGCTTTCTTT.

The chain carries TRBV21-1 and TRBJ2-3; the listed D gene, TRBD2, was not tested against the DNA. TRBV21-1 has pseudogene status. CDR3 length: 19 amino acids. In DNA, the CDR3 is TGTGCCAGCAGCAAAGCGCGGGGACTAGCGGGACCCTCCACAGATACGCAGTATTTT. Translated: CASSKARGLAGPSTDTQYF.

This chain connects TRBV30 to TRBJ2-3; no definite D call. The CDR3 loop spans 11 amino acids. Germline values: CDR1 GTSNPN, CDR2 SVGIG (reference sequence). V gave up 5 bases and J gave up 3 bases, with 6 bases separating them. CDR3 protein: CAWDGTDTQYF. CDR3 DNA sequence: TGTGCCTGGGACGGGACAGATACGCAGTATTTT.

The gene calls are TRBV10-3 and TRBJ1-1; TRBD1 matches at 10 bases. Trimming cost V 6 bases and J 6 bases; bases outside gene matches: 4. The length of the CDR3 is 13 residues. CDR1 and CDR2 from the germline V gene are ENHRY and SYGVKD. Here the CDR3 reads CAIRTGGSAEAFF. Here the CDR3 DNA reads TGTGCCATCAGGACAGGGGGCAGCGCTGAAGCTTTCTTT.

The chain carries TRBV18 and TRBJ2-3; D is ambiguous. V was clipped by 2 bases and J by 2 bases, with 5 bases between them. CDR1 and CDR2 from the germline V gene are KGHSH and LQKENI. This CDR3 region has 13 residues. CDR3 region: CASSPGNTDTQYF. The CDR3 region has the DNA TGTGCCAGCTCACCAGGCAACACAGATACGCAGTATTTT.

This rearrangement joins TRBV5-1 to TRBJ2-2, with D possibly TRBD2 on 6 matching bases. CDR3 length: 15 amino acids. CDR1 and CDR2 from the germline V gene are SGHRS and YFSETQ. The germline V and J ends were trimmed by 0 bases and 2 bases, with 8 bases remaining between them. CDR3 coding DNA: TGCGCCAGCAGCTTGGGAGCGGGTAACACCGGGGAGCTGTTTTTT. As protein: CASSLGAGNTGELFF.

J is TRBJ2-7 and V is TRBV5-6; tentative D call: TRBD2 (5 bases). Germline loops: CDR1 SGHDT, CDR2 YYEEEE. Trimming cost V 2 bases and J 7 bases, with 10 bases left between them. The CDR3 is 12 residues long. The CDR3 loop reads CASSLARREQYF. CDR3 nucleotide sequence: TGTGCCAGCAGCTTAGCGAGGAGGGAGCAGTACTTC. The complete variable domain, with remaining parts taken from reference TRBV5-6 and TRBJ2-7, reads DAGVTQSPTHLIKTRGQQVTLRCSPKSGHDTVSWYQQALGQGPQFIFQYYEEEERQRGNFPDRFSGHQFPNYSSELNVNALLLGDSALYLCASSLARREQYFGPGTRLTVT.

This chain connects TRBV27 to TRBJ1-1; D remains unclear. From germline, CDR1 is MNHEY and CDR2 SMNVEV (reference sequence). Trimming pared 1 base from V and 2 bases from J, leaving 11 bases between. The CDR3 is made up of 15 amino acids. The CDR3 DNA sequence: TGTGCCAGCAGTTTATGGACCCGGGGAAACACTGAAGCTTTCTTT. Encoded protein: CASSLWTRGNTEAFF.

This CDR3 reads CASSLRSGTGGELFF. In DNA, the CDR3 is TGTGCCAGCAGCTTGAGGAGCGGGACGGGCGGGGAGCTGTTTTTT. This chain connects TRBV5-4 to TRBJ2-2, with 7 bases that match TRBD2. CDR3 length equals 15 residues. J gave up 7 bases and V 1 base, and 7 bases lay outside the gene matches. The germline V gene has CDR1 SGHNT and CDR2 YYREEE (reference sequence). The variable domain in full, with the rest retrieved from reference TRBV5-4 and TRBJ2-2, is ETGVTQSPTHLIKTRGQQVTLRCSSQSGHNTVSWYQQALGQGPQFIFQYYREEENGRGNFPPRFSGLQFPNYSSELNVNALELDDSALYLCASSLRSGTGGELFFGEGSRLTVL.

The V gene is TRBV7-9, the J gene TRBJ2-5, with D possibly being TRBD2 (7 bases). V lost 5 bases and J 5 bases, leaving 18 bases between the germline ends. Germline V lookup: CDR1 SEHNR, CDR2 FQNEAQ (reference sequence). The CDR3 sequence is 15 residues long. CDR3 sequence: CASSNAGGPDETQYF. In nucleotides, the CDR3 is TGTGCCAGCAGCAACGCCGGGGGGCCGGACGAGACCCAGTACTTC.

CDR3 protein: CASSQAFRDRVTGELFF. In nucleotides, the CDR3 is TGCGCCAGCAGCCAAGCCTTCCGGGACAGGGTCACCGGGGAGCTGTTTTTT. The chain recombines TRBV4-1 with TRBJ2-2; 9 positions agree with TRBD1. V shed 1 base and J 4 bases; nucleotides not matched to a gene: 7. Germline V CDR1 and CDR2: MGHRA, YSYEKL. The CDR3 length is 17 residues.

This chain uses TRBV12-5 with TRBJ2-5, with a possible D match to TRBD2 (6 bases). Looked up from germline, CDR1 is LGHNT and CDR2 is FRNRAP. V was shortened by 0 bases and J by 4 bases, with 15 bases between the two germline ends. The CDR3 runs to 16 residues. The CDR3 sequence: CASGLVAGGIIETQYF. For the CDR3, the DNA is TGTGCTAGTGGTTTGGTAGCGGGTGGGATTATAGAGACCCAGTACTTC. The variable domain in full, with the rest retrieved from reference TRBV12-5 and TRBJ2-5, is DARVTQTPRHKVTEMGQEVTMRCQPILGHNTVFWYRQTMMQGLELLAYFRNRAPLDDSGMPKDRFSAEMPDATLATLKIQPSEPRDSAVYFCASGLVAGGIIETQYFGPGTRLLVL.

The V gene is TRBV4-1, the J gene TRBJ1-3; 8 bases line up with TRBD1. With 3 bases clipped from V and 6 bases from J, the junction kept 1 base outside the gene matches. The CDR3 consists of 13 residues. CDR1 and CDR2 (germline): MGHRA, YSYEKL. The CDR3 DNA sequence: TGCGCCAGCAGCCAGACAGGGGTAAACACCATATATTTT. This gives the protein CASSQTGVNTIYF.

The J gene is TRBJ2-7, the V gene TRBV7-9; 9 bases map to TRBD1. The germline V gene has CDR1 SEHNR and CDR2 FQNEAQ (reference sequence). The CDR3 runs 15 residues. The V and J ends lost 3 bases and 2 bases, in that order; junction bases with no gene match: 5. The DNA of the CDR3 is TGTGCCAGCAGCTTTGGACAGGGGCTTACCTACGAGCAGTACTTC. Translated: CASSFGQGLTYEQYF. Based on the CDR3 plus reference TRBV7-9 and TRBJ2-7, the full variable domain is DTGVSQNPRHKITKRGQNVTFRCDPISEHNRLYWYRQTLGQGPEFLTYFQNEAQLEKSRLLSDRFSAERPKGSFSTLEIQRTEQGDSAMYLCASSFGQGLTYEQYFGPGTRLTVT.

This chain joins TRBV7-2 and TRBJ2-7, with TRBD2 matching 10 bases. The CDR3 extends over 16 amino acids. The germline V gene encodes CDR1 SGHTA and CDR2 FQGNSA. The junction had 7 bases not matched to a gene; V was cut back by 2 bases and J by 3 bases. CDR3 residues: CASSLRASGSIYEQYF. CDR3 nucleotide sequence: TGTGCCAGCAGCTTACGGGCTAGCGGGAGTATCTACGAGCAGTACTTC.

The chain combines TRBV6-5 with TRBJ1-1; TRBD1 aligns across 9 bases. Germline loops: CDR1 MNHEY, CDR2 SVGAGI. The J segment lost 5 bases and the V segment lost 5 bases, leaving 9 bases of the junction unmatched. The CDR3 consists of 15 residues. The CDR3 sequence: CASSPTGGSGTEAFF. In nucleotides, the CDR3 is TGTGCCAGCAGTCCAACAGGGGGCAGTGGGACTGAAGCTTTCTTT.

This clone was found once. This chain joins TRBV19 and TRBJ2-7; 9 nucleotides match TRBD1. The CDR3 loop spans 14 amino acids. Germline CDR1 and CDR2: LNHDA and SQIVND (reference sequence). V was clipped by 5 bases and J by 3 bases; unmatched bases: 5. CDR3 sequence (DNA): TGTGCCAGTAGTTCCGGGACAGGGTTCTACGAGCAGTACTTC. Its translation: CASSSGTGFYEQYF.